The clone carrying this T cell receptor beta chain was recorded at least ten times. Its antigen is not known. The data are from a study of T cells in Graves' hyperthyroidism and ophthalmopathy. Study-level findings and limits: Ophthalmopathy could be told apart from stable hyperthyroidism with a 13 V-J model. Blood held most thyroid clonotypes expanded above 0.001 frequency. The model identified upcoming ophthalmopathy a median around 6 months ahead of onset.

RNA transcripts gave rise to amplified TCR beta CDR3 regions. The TCR CDR3 first-round RT-PCR relied on the HTBI primer set. TCRdb called the multiplex PCR reads again in MiXCR, with one record for every CDR3 protein. The table shows approximately 400,000 distinct CDR3 sequences, with roughly 15% occurring only once. Enrolled ophthalmopathy patients presented with a Clinical Activity Score of at least 3, a NOSPECS grade of at least 4, and disease duration under 3 months. CDR1 DFQATT and CDR2 SNEGSKA come from the germline V gene (reference sequence). The CDR3 spans 13 residues. The V gene lost 5 bases and the J gene lost 0 bases, with 10 bases spanning the gap.

The sequence was obtained from a woman under 40 with Graves' ophthalmopathy. The chain joins TRBV20-1 to TRBJ1-2; no reliable D call. Material: blood. The CDR3 nucleotides read TGCAGTGCTCCCCGACCGTCTAACTATGGCTACACCTTC. Protein sequence: CSAPRPSNYGYTF.